These 18 T cell receptor beta chains originate from one sample sequenced in a study of beta chain features in type 1 diabetes. All of the isolated RNA was reverse transcribed, so expressed TCRB transcripts were sequenced. Clones were read by immunoSEQ multiplex PCR, and TCRdb kept only the in-frame ones, dropping some. The repertoire holds roughly 400,000 clones, with over 12% as singletons. Sequences were obtained from naive CD4+ T cells from blood. The receptor set was obtained from a woman aged 18 to 35 in good health.

The CDR3 nucleotides read TGTGCCTGGAGGGTACAGGGAGCGGGGCATCAGCCCCAGCATTTT. The encoded protein is CAWRVQGAGHQPQHF. This chain connects TRBV30 to TRBJ1-5, with D perhaps TRBD1 (6 bases). Germline V gene data show CDR1 as GTSNPN and CDR2 as SVGIG (reference sequence). V shed 3 bases and J shed 5 bases, with 17 bases lying between them. This CDR3 region has 15 residues.

This chain joins TRBV7-2 and TRBJ2-5; 10 bases map to TRBD1. CDR1 and CDR2 (germline): SGHTA, FQGNSA. Trimming cost V 1 base and J 4 bases; bases outside gene matches: 6. CDR3 size: 16 residues. CDR3 DNA: TGTGCCAGCAGCTTAGAGCGGTGGACAGGGGGAGAGACCCAGTACTTC. This encodes CASSLERWTGGETQYF.

This chain links TRBV11-1 with TRBJ1-1; the D gene is possibly TRBD1 (5 bases). V was shortened by 1 base and J by 1 base, with 7 bases between the two germline ends. The V gene's germline CDR1 is SGHAT and CDR2 FQDESV (reference sequence). The CDR3 is 14 amino acids. The CDR3 here is CASSLGQGNTEAFF. The CDR3 DNA reads TGTGCCAGCAGCTTAGGTCAGGGGAACACTGAAGCTTTCTTT.

The CDR3 is CASRRQEGVGTGELFF. DNA of the CDR3: TGTGCCAGCCGTCGTCAAGAGGGAGTGGGCACCGGGGAGCTGTTTTTT. The chain has TRBV9 and TRBJ2-2; D is possibly TRBD2 (5 bases). CDR1 is SGDLS, CDR2 YYNGEE, per germline. The germline V and J ends were trimmed by 7 bases and 4 bases, with 20 bases remaining between them. The CDR3 spans 16 residues.

This clone has a handful of counts. V and J are TRBV7-9 and TRBJ2-1, with TRBD2 matching over 7 bases. Germline CDR1 and CDR2: SEHNR and FQNEAQ (reference sequence). With V trimmed by 9 bases and J by 5 bases, 19 bases remained unmatched. This CDR3 is built from 17 residues. CDR3 amino acids: CASNSGGTLLPNNEQFF. The CDR3 DNA reads TGTGCCAGTAATTCGGGAGGAACCCTCCTTCCTAACAATGAGCAGTTCTTC. Complete variable domain (other parts from reference TRBV7-9 and TRBJ2-1): DTGVSQNPRHKITKRGQNVTFRCDPISEHNRLYWYRQTLGQGPEFLTYFQNEAQLEKSRLLSDRFSAERPKGSFSTLEIQRTEQGDSAMYLCASNSGGTLLPNNEQFFGPGTRLTVL.

This clone came up a few times. V is TRBV30 and J is TRBJ2-7; 10 bases align to TRBD2. This CDR3 is built from 16 residues. Per the germline V gene, CDR1 is GTSNPN and CDR2 is SVGIG (reference sequence). V was pared by 6 bases and J by 4 bases, with 15 bases of the junction left unmatched. The CDR3 protein is CACPSRSSGRRYEQYF. The DNA for the CDR3 is TGTGCCTGTCCTTCTCGTAGTAGCGGGAGGAGATACGAGCAGTACTTC.

The gene calls are TRBV6-5 and TRBJ2-7; 9 bases line up with TRBD1. The CDR3 totals 12 residues. With 6 bases clipped from V and 10 bases from J, the junction kept 7 bases outside the gene matches. Germline V lookup: CDR1 MNHEY, CDR2 SVGAGI. The CDR3 DNA reads as TGTGCCAGCAGCCCTGGGACAGGGCAACAGTACTTC. Translated, it gives CASSPGTGQQYF.

The gene calls are TRBV2 and TRBJ2-3; the match to TRBD1 covers 7 bases. Germline V CDR1 and CDR2: SNHLY, FYNNEI. This CDR3 spans 13 amino acids. V was clipped by 9 bases and J by 2 bases; unmatched bases: 5. Written as DNA, the CDR3 is TGTGCCAGTTGGACAGGCCCCACAGATACGCAGTATTTT. It specifies CASWTGPTDTQYF.

The chain recombines TRBV6-5 with TRBJ2-5, with TRBD1 identical over 9 bases. CDR1 and CDR2 (germline): MNHEY, SVGAGI. The CDR3 extends over 14 amino acids. V shed 6 bases, J shed 5 bases, and the junction held 7 bases outside the gene matches. The CDR3 region has the DNA TGTGCCAGCAGCCACAGGGGGCGCGGGGAGACCCAGTACTTC. Amino acid sequence: CASSHRGRGETQYF.

This rearrangement joins TRBV25-1 to TRBJ2-1, with D unclear. The CDR3 length is 16 residues. The V gene's germline CDR1 is MGHDK and CDR2 SYGVNS. V dropped 2 bases and J dropped 7 bases, with 18 bases sitting between them. The CDR3 here is CASSEVRLDLTNEQFF. The DNA for the CDR3 is TGTGCCAGCAGTGAAGTGAGGCTTGATCTAACTAATGAGCAGTTCTTC.

The V call is TRBV5-4, the J call TRBJ2-5, with 11 bases identical to TRBD1. This CDR3 spans 16 amino acids. With 4 bases clipped from V and 4 bases from J, the junction kept 9 bases outside the gene matches. Germline CDR1 and CDR2: SGHNT and YYREEE (reference sequence). This CDR3 reads CASSTPGTGGIETQYF. As DNA, the CDR3 is TGTGCCAGCAGCACCCCTGGGACAGGGGGGATAGAGACCCAGTACTTC.

The genes are TRBV18 and TRBJ2-1, with D possibly being TRBD2 (5 bases). Germline V CDR1 and CDR2: KGHSH, LQKENI. The V gene lost 1 base and the J gene lost 0 bases, with 7 bases spanning the gap. This CDR3 contains 15 residues. Here the CDR3 DNA reads TGTGCCAGCTCACCACTGGACTCCTCCTACAATGAGCAGTTCTTC. Amino acid sequence: CASSPLDSSYNEQFF.

This clone was recorded a few times. V is TRBV5-4 and J is TRBJ2-1, with 9 bases aligning to TRBD1. Germline values: CDR1 SGHNT, CDR2 YYREEE (reference sequence). The CDR3 is 16 amino acids. Trimming removed 4 bases from V and 1 base from J; junction bases left unmatched: 6. The CDR3 nucleotides are TGTGCCAGCAGCAAAACAGGGGGCGGATCCTACAATGAGCAGTTCTTC. It yields the protein CASSKTGGGSYNEQFF.

There are a few counts of this clone. CDR3 amino acids: CAWGQGSTDTQYF. Written as DNA, the CDR3 is TGTGCCTGGGGACAGGGCAGCACAGATACGCAGTATTTT. The rearrangement uses TRBV30 and TRBJ2-3; 8 nucleotides agree with TRBD1. Germline trimming cut 5 bases from V and 0 bases from J; bases unmatched to any gene: 1. CDR3 length equals 13 residues. Germline CDR1 GTSNPN, CDR2 SVGIG (reference sequence).

This clone was picked up a small number of times. The rearrangement joins TRBV7-2 to TRBJ2-7; 10 nucleotides agree with TRBD2. Germline assignment: CDR1 SGHTA and CDR2 FQGNSA. The CDR3 consists of 15 residues. V shed 3 bases, J shed 4 bases, and the junction held 6 bases outside the gene matches. The CDR3 spells CASSFLAGVLYEQYF. CDR3 nucleotides: TGTGCCAGCAGCTTCCTAGCGGGAGTTTTGTACGAGCAGTACTTC.

The CDR3 protein is CASSQDRVKNQPQHF. CDR3 nucleotide sequence: TGCGCCAGCAGCCAAGATCGGGTCAAAAATCAGCCCCAGCATTTT. J is TRBJ1-5 and V is TRBV4-3; D not certain. CDR3 size: 15 residues. Germline values: CDR1 LGHNA, CDR2 YSLEER. V was shortened by 0 bases and J by 4 bases, with 10 bases between the two germline ends.

This clone came up a few times. CDR3 in DNA: TGTGCCAGCAGCAAGTTGGGGACAGGGTGGTCGGCTAATGAAAAACTGTTTTTT. This encodes CASSKLGTGWSANEKLFF. The rearrangement links TRBV21-1 to TRBJ1-4; TRBD1 reflects the table's D call only, with no check against the DNA. TRBV21-1 is annotated as a pseudogene. CDR3 length equals 18 residues.

V is TRBV29-1 and J is TRBJ2-5; perhaps TRBD1 as D (5 bases). Germline CDR1 and CDR2: SQVTM and ANQGSEA. This CDR3 is built from 13 residues. The ends were cut back, 3 bases at V and 5 bases at J, with 13 bases in the middle. CDR3 in amino acids: CSVEPVGPETQYF. The DNA for the CDR3 is TGCAGCGTTGAGCCAGTGGGGCCGGAGACCCAGTACTTC. The full variable domain, completed using reference TRBV29-1 and TRBJ2-5, is SAVISQKPSRDICQRGTSLTIQCQVDSQVTMMFWYRQQPGQSLTLIATANQGSEATYESGFVIDKFPISRPNLTFSTLTVSNMSPEDSSIYLCSVEPVGPETQYFGPGTRLLVL.